Below, one T cell receptor (beta chain) is given with its context. With 0 bases removed from V and 1 base from J, the gap between germline ends came to 9 bases. The germline V gene encodes CDR1 GTSNPN and CDR2 SVGIG (reference sequence). The CDR3 length is 14 residues. This specimen belongs to a study of blood T cell repertoires in COVID-19. Study information: The samples span acute and convalescent COVID-19 from the United States, Italy and Spain. Nucleic acid was either cDNA or gDNA, and it came from T cells, B-cell-depleted T cells, or PBMCs.

Per the study methods: Amplification from reference gene primers served as the basis for estimated nucleated cell counts. The assay was immunoSEQ multiplex PCR, and TCRdb's table has in-frame clones only and misses some. That table is the source of V, J and clone size, and D and trimming were worked out from the DNA. The sample lists roughly 250,000 clones, about 88% occurring once. This chain uses TRBV30 with TRBJ1-1; the D gene is possibly TRBD1 (5 bases). The sequenced sample consisted of peripheral blood. This receptor was identified in a woman aged 40 to 49 who had recovered from COVID-19. CDR3 bases: TGTGCCTGGAGTGTGGGGCACCAGAACACTGAAGCTTTCTTT. Protein sequence: CAWSVGHQNTEAFF.